The 5 T cell receptor beta chains listed next were all sequenced from one sample in a study of CD8 T cells in Susac syndrome. When the RNA was reverse transcribed, random hexamers were used with an input of roughly 0.5 to 1 ug. TCRdb ran MiXCR on the immunoSEQ multiplex PCR reads and lists one entry per CDR3 protein. The table shows hundreds of thousands of distinct CDR3 sequences, with about 95% occurring only once. Sequencing was carried out using CD4+ T cells from PBMCs. The receptors were sampled from a human donor with multiple sclerosis.

This chain connects TRBV30 to TRBJ2-7; 7 positions match TRBD2. The germline V gene encodes CDR1 GTSNPN and CDR2 SVGIG (reference sequence). The CDR3 length is 14 residues. CDR3 loop: CALPGPLGGDEQYF. For the CDR3, the DNA is TGTGCGCTCCCGGGACCCCTGGGGGGGGACGAGCAGTACTTC. Looking up the rest from reference TRBV30 and TRBJ2-7 gives the full variable domain: SQTIHQWPATLVQPVGSPLSLECTVEGTSNPNLYWYRQAAGRGLQLLFYSVGIGQISSEVPQNLSASRPQDRQFILSSKKLLLSDSGFYLCALPGPLGGDEQYFGPGTRLTVT.

The count of this clonotype is one. The chain links TRBV7-9 to TRBJ2-1; D tentatively reads TRBD1 or TRBD2 (6 bases each). Germline V gene data show CDR1 as SEHNR and CDR2 as FQNEAQ (reference sequence). Between the trimmed V and J ends, which lost 4 bases and 0 bases, there was a span of 13 bases. This CDR3 is 16 amino acids long. The CDR3 bases are TGTGCCAGCAGCTGGGGGGCGGTAACCTCCTACAATGAGCAGTTCTTC. It encodes CASSWGAVTSYNEQFF.

The gene calls are TRBV7-2 and TRBJ2-5; TRBD2 aligns across 9 bases. Unmatched junction bases numbered 4, after V lost 4 bases and J lost 1 base. Germline loops: CDR1 SGHTA, CDR2 FQGNSA. There are 15 residues in the CDR3. The CDR3 DNA follows: TGTGCCAGCAGCTACCAAGCGGGGGGCCAAGAGACCCAGTACTTC. Translating it yields CASSYQAGGQETQYF.

This rearrangement joins TRBV3-1 to TRBJ1-6; the match to TRBD1 covers 7 bases. V shed 4 bases and J 7 bases; nucleotides not matched to a gene: 7. CDR1 is LGHDT, CDR2 YNNKEL, per germline (reference sequence). CDR3 size: 15 residues. The CDR3 DNA follows: TGTGCCAGCAGCCTCGGACAGGCTGACAATTCACCCCTCCACTTT. Its translation: CASSLGQADNSPLHF.

The chain combines TRBV7-9 with TRBJ1-1; 7 bases fit TRBD1. The V segment lost 6 bases and the J segment 5 bases; nucleotides outside the gene matches: 6. The CDR3 spans 13 residues. Looked up from germline, CDR1 is SEHNR and CDR2 is FQNEAQ (reference sequence). CDR3 amino acids: CASRSTGKTEAFF. CDR3 in DNA: TGTGCCAGCAGATCGACAGGGAAAACTGAAGCTTTCTTT.